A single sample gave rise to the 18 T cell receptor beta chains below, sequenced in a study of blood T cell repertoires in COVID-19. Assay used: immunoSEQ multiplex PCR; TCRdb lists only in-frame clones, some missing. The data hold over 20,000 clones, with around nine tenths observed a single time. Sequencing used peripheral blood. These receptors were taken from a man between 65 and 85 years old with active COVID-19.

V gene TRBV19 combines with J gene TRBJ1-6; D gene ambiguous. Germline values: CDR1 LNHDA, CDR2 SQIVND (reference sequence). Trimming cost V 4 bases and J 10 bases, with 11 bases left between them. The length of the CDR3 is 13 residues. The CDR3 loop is CASSTREKSPLHF. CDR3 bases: TGTGCCAGTAGTACTAGGGAGAAATCACCCCTCCACTTT.

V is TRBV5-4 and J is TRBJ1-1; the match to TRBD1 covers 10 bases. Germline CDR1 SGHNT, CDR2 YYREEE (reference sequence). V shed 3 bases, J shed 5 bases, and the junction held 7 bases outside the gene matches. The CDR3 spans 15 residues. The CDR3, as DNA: TGTGCCAGCAGCTCTCGGACAGGGGGAGTGACTGAAGCTTTCTTT. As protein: CASSSRTGGVTEAFF. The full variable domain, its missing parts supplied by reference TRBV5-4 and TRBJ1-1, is ETGVTQSPTHLIKTRGQQVTLRCSSQSGHNTVSWYQQALGQGPQFIFQYYREEENGRGNFPPRFSGLQFPNYSSELNVNALELDDSALYLCASSSRTGGVTEAFFGQGTRLTVV.

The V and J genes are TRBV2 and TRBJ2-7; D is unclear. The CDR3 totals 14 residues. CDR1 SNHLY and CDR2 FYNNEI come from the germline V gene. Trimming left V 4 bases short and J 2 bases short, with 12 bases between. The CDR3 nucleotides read TGTGCCAGCAGTGTAAAGCTATTAACCTACGAGCAGTACTTC. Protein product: CASSVKLLTYEQYF.

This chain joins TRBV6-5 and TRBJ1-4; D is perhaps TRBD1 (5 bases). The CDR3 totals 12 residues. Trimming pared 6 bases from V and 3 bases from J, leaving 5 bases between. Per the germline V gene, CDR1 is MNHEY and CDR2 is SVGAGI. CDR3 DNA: TGTGCCAGCAGGGGGCCTAATGAAAAACTGTTTTTT. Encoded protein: CASRGPNEKLFF.

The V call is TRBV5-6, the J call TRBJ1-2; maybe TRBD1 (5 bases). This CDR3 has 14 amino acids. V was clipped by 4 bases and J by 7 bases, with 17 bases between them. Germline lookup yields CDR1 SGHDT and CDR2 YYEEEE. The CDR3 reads CASSLRSGRGGYTF. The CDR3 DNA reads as TGTGCCAGCAGCCTCCGATCAGGGCGGGGTGGCTACACCTTC.

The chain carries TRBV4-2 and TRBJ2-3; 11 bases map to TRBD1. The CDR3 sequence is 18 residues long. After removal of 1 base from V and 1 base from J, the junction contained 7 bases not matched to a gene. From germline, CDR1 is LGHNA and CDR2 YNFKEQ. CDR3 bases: TGTGCCAGCAGCCAAGTGGGGCAGGGACAGGGGGGCACAGATACGCAGTATTTT. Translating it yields CASSQVGQGQGGTDTQYF.

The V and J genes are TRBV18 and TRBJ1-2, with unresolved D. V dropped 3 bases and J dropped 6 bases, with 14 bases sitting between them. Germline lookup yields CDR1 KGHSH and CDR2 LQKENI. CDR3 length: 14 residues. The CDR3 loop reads CASSPSGKFDGYTF. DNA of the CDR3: TGTGCCAGCTCACCCTCGGGGAAGTTTGATGGCTACACCTTC.

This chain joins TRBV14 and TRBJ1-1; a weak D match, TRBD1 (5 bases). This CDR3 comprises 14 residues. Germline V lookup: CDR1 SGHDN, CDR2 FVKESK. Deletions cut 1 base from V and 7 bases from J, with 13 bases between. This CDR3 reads CASSQAVDRREAFF. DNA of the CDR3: TGTGCCAGCAGCCAAGCGGTTGACAGACGTGAAGCTTTCTTT.

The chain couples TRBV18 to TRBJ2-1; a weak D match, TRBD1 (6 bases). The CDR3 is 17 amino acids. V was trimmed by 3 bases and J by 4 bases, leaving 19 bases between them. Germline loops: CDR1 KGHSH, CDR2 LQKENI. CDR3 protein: CASSPRTGQILYNEQFF. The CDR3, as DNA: TGTGCCAGCTCACCTAGGACCGGACAGATCCTGTACAATGAGCAGTTCTTC.

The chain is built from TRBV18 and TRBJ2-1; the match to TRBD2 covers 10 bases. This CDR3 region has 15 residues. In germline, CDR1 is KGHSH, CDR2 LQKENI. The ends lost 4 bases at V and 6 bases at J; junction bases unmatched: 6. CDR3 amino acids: CASSLTSGGGNEQFF. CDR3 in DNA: TGTGCCAGCTCACTAACAAGCGGGGGGGGCAATGAGCAGTTCTTC.

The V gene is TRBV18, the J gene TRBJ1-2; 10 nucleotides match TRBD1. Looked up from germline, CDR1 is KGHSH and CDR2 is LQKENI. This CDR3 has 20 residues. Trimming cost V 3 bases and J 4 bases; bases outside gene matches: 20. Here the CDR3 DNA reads TGTGCCAGCTCACCTAGGGACAGGGGCGCAACAAACCTTCTGTTCTATGGCTACACCTTC. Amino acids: CASSPRDRGATNLLFYGYTF.

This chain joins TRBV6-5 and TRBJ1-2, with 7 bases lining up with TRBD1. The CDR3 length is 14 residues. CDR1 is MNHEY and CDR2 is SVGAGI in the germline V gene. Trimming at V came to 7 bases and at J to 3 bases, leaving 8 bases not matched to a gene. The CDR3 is CASIGDSFYYGYTF. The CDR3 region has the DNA TGTGCCAGCATCGGGGACAGCTTTTACTATGGCTACACCTTC.

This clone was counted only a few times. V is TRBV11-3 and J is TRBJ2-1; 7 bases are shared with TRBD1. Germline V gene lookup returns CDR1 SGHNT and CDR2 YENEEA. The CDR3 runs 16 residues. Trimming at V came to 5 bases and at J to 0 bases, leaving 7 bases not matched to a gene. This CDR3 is CASSALGQSSYNEQFF. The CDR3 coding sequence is TGTGCCAGCAGCGCCCTGGGACAGAGCTCCTACAATGAGCAGTTCTTC.

CDR3 DNA sequence: TGTGCCAGCAGTGAAGCGGGACTAGCCTACGAGCAGTACTTC. Protein product: CASSEAGLAYEQYF. This chain joins TRBV2 and TRBJ2-7, with 8 bases identical to TRBD2. V was pared by 0 bases and J by 2 bases, with 0 bases of the junction left unmatched. From germline, CDR1 is SNHLY and CDR2 FYNNEI. The CDR3 consists of 14 residues.

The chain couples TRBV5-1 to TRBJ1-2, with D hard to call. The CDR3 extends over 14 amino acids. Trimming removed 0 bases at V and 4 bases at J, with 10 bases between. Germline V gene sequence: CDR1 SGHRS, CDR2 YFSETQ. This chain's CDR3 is CASSLDGDIYGYTF. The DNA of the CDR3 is TGCGCCAGCAGCTTGGATGGAGATATCTATGGCTACACCTTC.

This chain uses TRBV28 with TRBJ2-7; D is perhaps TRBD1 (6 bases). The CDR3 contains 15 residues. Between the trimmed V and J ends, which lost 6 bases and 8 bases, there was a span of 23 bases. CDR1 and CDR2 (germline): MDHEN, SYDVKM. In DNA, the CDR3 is TGTGCCAGCAGCCCCAATCAGGGGCGCGGTACGAAGCAGTACTTC. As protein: CASSPNQGRGTKQYF.

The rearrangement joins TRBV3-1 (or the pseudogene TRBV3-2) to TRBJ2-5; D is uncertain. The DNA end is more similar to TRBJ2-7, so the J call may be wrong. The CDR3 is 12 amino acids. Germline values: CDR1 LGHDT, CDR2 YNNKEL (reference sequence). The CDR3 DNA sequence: TGTGCCAGCAGCCCCGCTTCCCGCGAGCAGTACTTC. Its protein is CASSPASREQYF.

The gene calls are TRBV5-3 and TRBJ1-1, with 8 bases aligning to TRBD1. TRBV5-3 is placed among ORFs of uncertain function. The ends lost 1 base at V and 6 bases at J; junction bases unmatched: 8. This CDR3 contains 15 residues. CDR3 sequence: CARSLKLAGGPEAFF. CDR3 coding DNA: TGTGCCAGAAGCTTGAAGTTGGCAGGGGGCCCTGAAGCTTTCTTT.